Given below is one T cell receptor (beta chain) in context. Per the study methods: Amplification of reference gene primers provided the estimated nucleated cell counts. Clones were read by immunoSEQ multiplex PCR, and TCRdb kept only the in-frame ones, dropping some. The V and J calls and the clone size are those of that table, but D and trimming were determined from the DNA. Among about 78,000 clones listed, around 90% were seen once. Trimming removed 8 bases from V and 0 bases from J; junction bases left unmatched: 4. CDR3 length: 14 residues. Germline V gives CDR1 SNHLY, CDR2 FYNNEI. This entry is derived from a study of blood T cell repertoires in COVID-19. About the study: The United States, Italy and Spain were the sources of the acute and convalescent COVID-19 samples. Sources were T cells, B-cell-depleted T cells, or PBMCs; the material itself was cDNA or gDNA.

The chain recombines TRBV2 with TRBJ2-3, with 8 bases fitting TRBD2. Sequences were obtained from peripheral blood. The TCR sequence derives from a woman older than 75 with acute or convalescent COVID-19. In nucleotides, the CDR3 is TGTGCCAGCCCCCGGACTAGCAGCACAGATACGCAGTATTTT. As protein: CASPRTSSTDTQYF.